This T cell receptor (beta chain) emerged from a study of T cells in Graves' hyperthyroidism and ophthalmopathy. As to this clonotype: Its antigen is unknown.

From RNA transcripts, TCR beta CDR3 regions were amplified. First-round RT-PCR with HTBI primers amplified the TCR CDR3 region. TCRdb analysed the multiplex PCR reads with MiXCR anew, one entry per CDR3 protein. The sample has more than 500,000 distinct CDR3 sequences, roughly 45% seen once. Study outcomes and limitations: Ophthalmopathy got predicted by the model a median approximately 6.3 months before its onset. Ophthalmopathy cases were set apart from stable hyperthyroidism by a 13 V-J model. Blood also held most thyroid clonotypes expanded beyond 0.001.

Sequencing was performed on peripheral blood or thyroid tissue (not recorded which). This clonotype was sampled from an adult woman with Graves' disease, either hyperthyroidism or ophthalmopathy (not recorded which).

CDR3 loop: CASSLGTSGTNTQYF. The CDR3, as DNA: TGTGCCAGCAGCTTAGGGACTAGCGGGACGAATACCCAGTACTTC. The chain links TRBV7-9 to TRBJ2-5; 12 bases line up with TRBD2. After removal of 1 base from V and 8 bases from J, the junction contained 5 bases not matched to a gene. Germline CDR1 SEHNR, CDR2 FQNEAQ (reference sequence). The length of the CDR3 is 15 residues.